This T cell receptor beta chain derives from a study of T cell repertoires in cytomegalovirus infection. Across the whole study: Recently identified HLA-C-restricted CMV epitopes and well-studied HLA-B-restricted CMV epitopes were used by the study. Shared public TCR beta signatures pointed to both CMV infection and a matching HLA type. Study-level points and caveats: Across the ex vivo response, the dominant clonotypes were HLA-C-restricted CMV-specific TCR beta clonotypes. Carriage of CMV together with the relevant HLA was identifiable through cumulative public TCR beta family frequency.

Trimming cost V 7 bases and J 4 bases, with 16 bases left between them. This CDR3 comprises 15 residues. The table lists this clonotype with many counts. Its antigen remains unknown. TCRdb itself ran the reads through MiXCR, one entry per CDR3 protein. The data hold approximately 990,000 distinct CDR3 sequences, with around 29% observed a single time. This specimen consisted of cultured CD8+ T cells from PBMCs, obtained from culture after CMV antigen stimulation. The receptor comes from a human donor in good health (CMV status not recorded). Some clones in this sample may be carry-over from other donors' samples. The J gene is TRBJ1-4, the V gene TRBV12-3 or TRBV12-4; D is uncertain. CDR3 sequence: CASKYFGRGNEKLFF. The CDR3 coding sequence is TGTGCCAGCAAGTATTTCGGTCGAGGTAATGAAAAACTGTTTTTT.